This T cell receptor (beta chain) was documented in a study of blood T cell repertoires in COVID-19. Study-level information: From T cells, B-cell-depleted T cells, or PBMCs came the material, which was cDNA or gDNA.

This table comes from immunoSEQ multiplex PCR, and its TCRdb copy is limited to in-frame clones, with some not included. This sample has hundreds of thousands of clones, with approximately 88% found just once. V dropped 3 bases and J dropped 1; count of bases not matched to a gene: 4. Per the germline V gene, CDR1 is SGHVS and CDR2 is FQNEAQ. The CDR3 spans 15 residues. This clone was seen only a few times. The sample comprised peripheral blood. The sequence derives from a woman aged 25 to 45 with COVID-19, enrolled during active disease. The V and J genes are TRBV7-8 and TRBJ2-3, with 7 bases that match TRBD1. For the CDR3, the DNA is TGTGCCAGCAGCTTCAGGACAGGAGGCACAGATACGCAGTATTTT. Its protein is CASSFRTGGTDTQYF.